The entry below gives a single T cell receptor beta chain sequence along with its context. The antigen is undetermined. This sample was taken from a study of CD4+ T cells in melanoma. General study results and limits: Neoantigen-specific CD4+ T cells in melanoma reportedly had diverse differentiation states.

The CDR3 extends over 13 amino acids. Trimming cost V 3 bases and J 0 bases, with 6 bases left between them. Germline CDR1 GTSNPN, CDR2 SVGIG (reference sequence). The protocol was immunoSEQ multiplex PCR, while the TCRdb copy is restricted to in-frame clones and leaves out a portion. The sample contains about 11,000 clones, about 70% of which appear only once. The chain carries TRBV30 and TRBJ1-3, with D uncertain. Specimen: cells from a culture (not recorded whether cultured in vitro). The clonotype was recovered from a human donor with melanoma. CDR3 DNA: TGTGCCTGGAGACACTTCTCTGGAAACACCATATATTTT. Translating it yields CAWRHFSGNTIYF.